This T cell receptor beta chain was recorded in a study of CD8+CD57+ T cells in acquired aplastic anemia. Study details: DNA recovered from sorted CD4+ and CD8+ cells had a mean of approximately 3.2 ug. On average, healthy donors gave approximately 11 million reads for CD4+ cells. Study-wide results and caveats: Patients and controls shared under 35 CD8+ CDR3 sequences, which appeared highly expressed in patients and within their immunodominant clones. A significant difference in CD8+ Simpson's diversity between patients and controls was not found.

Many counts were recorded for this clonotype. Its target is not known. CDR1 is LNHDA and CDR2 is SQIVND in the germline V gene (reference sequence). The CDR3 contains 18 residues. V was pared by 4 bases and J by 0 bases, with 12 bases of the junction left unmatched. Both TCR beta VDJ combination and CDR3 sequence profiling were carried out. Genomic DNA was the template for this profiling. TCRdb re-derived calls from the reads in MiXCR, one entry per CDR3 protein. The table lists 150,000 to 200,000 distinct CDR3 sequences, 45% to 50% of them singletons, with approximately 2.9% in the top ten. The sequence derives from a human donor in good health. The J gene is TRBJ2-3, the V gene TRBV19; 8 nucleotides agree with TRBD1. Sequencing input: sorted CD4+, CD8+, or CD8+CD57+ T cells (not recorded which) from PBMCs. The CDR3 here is CASSTWTGKYPSTDTQYF. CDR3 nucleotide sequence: TGTGCCAGTAGTACCTGGACAGGGAAATACCCTAGCACAGATACGCAGTATTTT.